This passage covers 11 T cell receptor beta chains from one sample sequenced in a study of shared T cell receptors in the human thymus. Sequencing used immunoSEQ multiplex PCR; TCRdb keeps in-frame clones, though not all of them. The table shows about 660,000 clones, with approximately 87% occurring only once. This sample was shared with a second study, whose subject was human thymus T cells.

The sample consisted of thymocytes. These receptors were taken from a boy under two years old with a congenital heart defect.

The chain carries TRBV4-1 and TRBJ2-3, with TRBD2 identical over 12 bases. This CDR3 has 17 residues. The V segment lost 4 bases and the J segment 6 bases; nucleotides outside the gene matches: 11. Germline lookup yields CDR1 MGHRA and CDR2 YSYEKL. This CDR3 reads CASSPKLAGGPVDTQYF. CDR3 DNA: TGCGCCAGCAGCCCGAAACTAGCGGGGGGACCCGTCGATACGCAGTATTTT.

The V gene is TRBV27, the J gene TRBJ2-7; TRBD1 might be the D (6 bases). Germline V gene sequence: CDR1 MNHEY, CDR2 SMNVEV (reference sequence). The CDR3 sequence is 14 residues long. V lost 5 bases and J lost 5, with 16 bases in between. CDR3 sequence (DNA): TGTGCCAGCAGTCCTCGATTAACAGGGAACGAGCAGTACTTC. It yields the protein CASSPRLTGNEQYF.

The chain links TRBV7-9 to TRBJ1-5; D ambiguous. The V gene lost 5 bases and the J gene lost 7 bases, with 12 bases spanning the gap. Germline V gives CDR1 SEHNR, CDR2 FQNEAQ (reference sequence). The CDR3 extends over 13 amino acids. The CDR3 DNA is TGTGCCAGCAGCCTCGTCGAAGCCCAGCCCCAGCATTTT. This encodes CASSLVEAQPQHF. The whole variable domain, filled in from reference TRBV7-9 and TRBJ1-5, reads DTGVSQNPRHKITKRGQNVTFRCDPISEHNRLYWYRQTLGQGPEFLTYFQNEAQLEKSRLLSDRFSAERPKGSFSTLEIQRTEQGDSAMYLCASSLVEAQPQHFGDGTRLSIL.

The CDR3 region is CASSQYVQGRNGYTF. The DNA for the CDR3 is TGCGCCAGCAGCCAGTACGTGCAGGGGCGTAATGGCTACACCTTC. The chain links TRBV4-1 to TRBJ1-2; possible D gene TRBD1, 6 bases. V was shortened by 3 bases and J by 6 bases, with 17 bases between the two germline ends. From germline, CDR1 is MGHRA and CDR2 YSYEKL. This CDR3 is 15 amino acids long.

Written as DNA, the CDR3 is TGTGCCTGGAGTGGGGGGACAGGGCTTAGCACTGAAGCTTTCTTT. It yields the protein CAWSGGTGLSTEAFF. The chain links TRBV30 to TRBJ1-1; 9 bases map to TRBD1. Losses at the gene ends were 1 base for V and 4 bases for J; bases not matched to a gene: 7. The CDR3 spans 15 residues. From germline, CDR1 is GTSNPN and CDR2 SVGIG (reference sequence).

The genes are TRBV11-3 and TRBJ2-2, with 9 positions matching TRBD1. The germline V gene has CDR1 SGHNT and CDR2 YENEEA. J was trimmed by 3 bases and V by 5 bases; bases with no gene match: 1. This CDR3 has 14 amino acids. The CDR3 loop reads CASSRTGDTGELFF. The CDR3 nucleotides read TGTGCCAGCAGCCGGACAGGGGACACCGGGGAGCTGTTTTTT.

The rearrangement uses TRBV7-2 and TRBJ2-1; 13 bases map to TRBD2. The CDR3 spans 18 residues. Trimming removed 1 base from V and 7 bases from J; junction bases left unmatched: 10. Germline V gene sequence: CDR1 SGHTA, CDR2 FQGNSA. The CDR3 nucleotides read TGTGCCAGCAGCTTAGAACTAGCGGGGGGGCCTTGGGAGAATGAGCAGTTCTTC. Translated: CASSLELAGGPWENEQFF.

The gene calls are TRBV14 and TRBJ2-7; tentative D call: TRBD2 (5 bases). The germline V and J ends were trimmed by 6 bases and 4 bases, with 19 bases remaining between them. The CDR3 has 15 residues. CDR1 SGHDN and CDR2 FVKESK come from the germline V gene. In DNA form, the CDR3 reads TGTGCCAGCAGTCAACAAGAGTCCGGGAATTACGAGCAGTACTTC. Its translation: CASSQQESGNYEQYF.

The J gene is TRBJ2-1, the V gene TRBV7-2, with a tentative D call TRBD2 (5 bases). The CDR3 length is 17 residues. Germline assignment: CDR1 SGHTA and CDR2 FQGNSA. The V gene lost 4 bases and the J gene lost 0 bases, with 16 bases spanning the gap. DNA of the CDR3: TGTGCCAGCAGCTCCCCTGAGGAGGACGACTCCTACAATGAGCAGTTCTTC. It is translated as CASSSPEEDDSYNEQFF.

The gene calls are TRBV7-6 and TRBJ1-5; 9 bases align to TRBD1. Germline CDR1 reads SGHVS; CDR2 reads FNYEAQ. The CDR3 length is 17 residues. V dropped 1 base and J dropped 6; count of bases not matched to a gene: 10. The CDR3 sequence: CASSLGLGQGSGQPQHF. Written as DNA, the CDR3 is TGTGCCAGCAGCTTAGGCTTAGGACAGGGGTCCGGTCAGCCCCAGCATTTT.

The CDR3 protein is CASRLTGGPFYEQYF. The CDR3 DNA reads as TGTGCCAGCAGACTAACAGGGGGCCCCTTCTACGAGCAGTACTTC. The chain couples TRBV7-8 to TRBJ2-7; 9 nucleotides line up with TRBD1. The junction had 9 bases not matched to a gene; V was cut back by 6 bases and J by 3 bases. The germline V gene encodes CDR1 SGHVS and CDR2 FQNEAQ. The CDR3 runs 15 residues.